This is a list of T cell receptor beta chains from one sample in a study of a mutant IDH1 vaccine in newly diagnosed glioma. Some clones are missing from TCRdb's copy, which holds only in-frame ones; the method was immunoSEQ multiplex PCR. The sample records tens of thousands of clones, 93% being singletons. The sample consisted of PBMCs, taken from a glioma patient treated with radiotherapy, temozolomide or both. These receptors originate from a man aged 35-49 years with glioma. CDR3s include the opening cysteine and the closing phenylalanine or tryptophan. D genes are given only for firm matches. Clone size is given for some rows only: seen once, a few or many times, or a class if the clone is expanded.

>TRBD1|NA|TRBJ1-2|TRBV19
TGTGCCAGTAGTATTGGACAGGGAGATGGCTACACCTTC
CASSIGQGDGYTF
>NA|NA|TRBJ1-2|TRBV2
TGTGCCAGCAGTGAAAAACAGTCCCTAGCTAACTATGGCTACACCTTC
CASSEKQSLANYGYTF
>TRBD1|NA|TRBJ1-2|TRBV7-8
TGTGCCAGCAGCCTCCAGGGGGCAGGGGGGTACACTAACTATGGCTACACCTTC
CASSLQGAGGYTNYGYTF
>TRBD1|NA|TRBJ1-1|TRBV11-3
TGTGCCAGCAGCGGAGGGACAGCCAACACTGAAGCTTTCTTT
CASSGGTANTEAFF
>NA|NA|TRBJ2-1|TRBV11-2
TGTGCCAGCAGCCCCCGGACTGGCTACAATGAGCAGTTCTTC
CASSPRTGYNEQFF
>NA|NA|TRBJ2-5|TRBV7-9
TGTGCCAGCAGCTCGATACAGGGTAGGCAAGAGACCCAGTACTTC
CASSSIQGRQETQYF
>NA|NA|TRBJ1-1|TRBV29-1
TGCAGCGTTGGAGGCGGGGGATCGAACACTGAAGCTTTCTTT
CSVGGGGSNTEAFF
>NA|NA|TRBJ2-2|TRBV7-2
TGTGCCAGCAGCTTAGTCCTAAGTTCATCCGGGGAGCTGTTTTTT
CASSLVLSSSGELFF
>TRBD1|NA|TRBJ1-2|TRBV19
TGTGCCAGCAAAAAGACCGTCGGGACAGGGGCGAATAACTATGGCTACACCTTC
CASKKTVGTGANNYGYTF
>TRBD2|NA|TRBJ2-5|TRBV7-9
TGTGCCAGCAGCCCCGGACTAGTGGGAGAGACCCAGTACTTC
CASSPGLVGETQYF
>TRBD1|NA|TRBJ1-1|TRBV7-6
TGTGCCAGCAGCTTAGGCAGCCCGGGACAGGGCGTAAACACTGAAGCTTTCTTT
CASSLGSPGQGVNTEAFF
>TRBD1|NA|TRBJ1-1|TRBV4-1
TGCGCCAGCAGCCCCGCAGGGGGCATGGACACTGAAGCTTTCTTT
CASSPAGGMDTEAFF
>NA|NA|TRBJ1-2|TRBV5-6
TGTGCCAGCAGCTACAGGGACCGAATAAACTATGGCTACACCTTC
CASSYRDRINYGYTF
>NA|NA|TRBJ2-1|TRBV5-1
TGCGCCAGCAGCCCCGCTCGGGCGGCAGTCTACAATGAGCAGTTCTTC
CASSPARAAVYNEQFF
>NA|NA|TRBJ1-5|TRBV6-1
TGTGCCACCCTCTGGGGGCTTGGTAATCAGCCCCAGCATTTT
CATLWGLGNQPQHF
>TRBD1|once|TRBJ2-1|TRBV12-5
TGTGCTAGTGGTCTTTGGTACCCCCAGACAGGGGATGGGTACAATGAGCAGTTCTTC
CASGLWYPQTGDGYNEQFF
>TRBD2|NA|TRBJ2-5|TRBV6-5
TGTGCCAGCAAACAGCAGGGAGGGAGCCAAGAGACCCAGTACTTC
CASKQQGGSQETQYF
>NA|NA|TRBJ2-1|TRBV9
TGTGCCAGCAGCACTCGTTACAATGAGCAGTTCTTC
CASSTRYNEQFF
>NA|NA|TRBJ1-1|TRBV7-6
TGTGCCAGCAGCTTAGATGGTGACGCTGAAGCTTTCTTT
CASSLDGDAEAFF
>NA|NA|TRBJ2-7|TRBV5-5
TGTGCCAGCAGCCCCCTGGATTACGAGCAGTACTTC
CASSPLDYEQYF
>NA|once|TRBJ2-7|TRBV4-1
TGCGCCAGCAGCCAAGCCCACACAACCTACGAGCAGTACTTC
CASSQAHTTYEQYF
>NA|NA|TRBJ1-2|TRBV5-1
TGCGCCAGCAGCCCCGTGGGGAGGGACTATGGCTACACCTTC
CASSPVGRDYGYTF
>NA|few|TRBJ2-7|TRBV6-6
TGTGCCAGCAGTTACGATACAGGCTACGAGCAGTACTTC
CASSYDTGYEQYF
>NA|NA|TRBJ1-1|TRBV15
TGTGCCACCAGCAGAGGTGGGACCGCTTCCCTAGGCACTGAAGCTTTCTTT
CATSRGGTASLGTEAFF
>NA|NA|TRBJ1-1|TRBV7-3
TGTGCCAGCAGCCCAATGGTCGGGACTGAAGCTTTCTTT
CASSPMVGTEAFF
>TRBD1|few|TRBJ2-7|TRBV19
TGTGCCAGTAGTATCCTTGGGACAGGGGGCGACGAGCAGTACTTC
CASSILGTGGDEQYF
>NA|NA|TRBJ1-2|TRBV5-1
TGCGCCAGCAGCCCGGACAGACTTAACTATGGCTACACCTTC
CASSPDRLNYGYTF